Below, one TCR beta chain is given with its context. The data stem from a study of Graves' ophthalmopathy and Graves' hyperthyroidism. RNA transcripts were the template, and TCR beta CDR3 regions were amplified from them. HTBI-primed first-round RT-PCR preceded second-round multiplex PCR. MiXCR, run by TCRdb on the multiplex PCR reads, gives a single entry per CDR3 protein. Of approximately 1.2 million distinct CDR3 sequences listed, about 36% were seen once; the top ten hold more than 9.5%. CDR1 and CDR2 (germline): GTSNPN, SVGIG (reference sequence). Trimming took 4 bases from V and 4 from J; bases not matched to a gene: 5. This CDR3 contains 15 residues. Included hyperthyroidism patients were aged 18 to 65 and newly diagnosed (under 2 months' duration).

V gene TRBV30 combines with J gene TRBJ2-7; 15 nucleotides agree with TRBD2. Sequencing input: peripheral blood or thyroid tissue (not recorded which). The sequence was obtained from an adult man with Graves' hyperthyroidism. This CDR3 reads CAWKRTSGRVYEQYF. In DNA, the CDR3 is TGTGCCTGGAAACGGACTAGCGGGAGGGTGTACGAGCAGTACTTC.